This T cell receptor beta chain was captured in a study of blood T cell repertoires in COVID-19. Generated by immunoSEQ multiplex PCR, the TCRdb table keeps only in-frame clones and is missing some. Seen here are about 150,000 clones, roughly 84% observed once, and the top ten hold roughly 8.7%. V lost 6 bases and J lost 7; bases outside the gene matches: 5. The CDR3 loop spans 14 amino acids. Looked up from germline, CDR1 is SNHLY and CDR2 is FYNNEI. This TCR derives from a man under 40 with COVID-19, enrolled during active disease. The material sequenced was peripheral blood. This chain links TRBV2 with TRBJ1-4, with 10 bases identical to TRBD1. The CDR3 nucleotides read TGTGCCAGCAGGCCGACAGGGGGCACTGAAAAACTGTTTTTT. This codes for CASRPTGGTEKLFF.